This is a list of T cell receptor beta chains from one sample in a study of T-cell reconstitution after alpha-beta-depleted transplantation in children. TCRdb called the PCR reads again in MiXCR, with one record for every CDR3 protein. Of 600,000 to 700,000 distinct CDR3 sequences in the sample, 13% are singletons; the top ten hold 0.65% to 0.9%. The sequencing used PBMCs, collected before TCRalphabeta/CD19-depleted stem cell transplant. The receptors stem from a girl aged 2 to 10 with congenital amegakaryocytic thrombocytopenia, due to receive a stem cell transplant. The CDR3 runs from the conserved cysteine through the conserved F or W. The D gene is left open where the match is weak. Clone size is stated in some rows and not others, as once, few, many or a class when expanded.

cdr3_aa	cdr3_nt	v_call	clone_size	j_call	d_call
CASSLRPSNQPQHF	TGTGCCAGCAGTTTGCGTCCCAGCAATCAGCCCCAGCATTTT	TRBV12-3/TRBV12-4	many	TRBJ1-5	NA
CSLWASGRDTDTQYF	TGCAGTCTATGGGCTAGCGGGAGGGACACAGATACGCAGTATTTT	TRBV20-1	NA	TRBJ2-3	TRBD2
CASSQDSGFRETQYF	TGCGCCAGCAGCCAAGATTCTGGCTTCCGAGAGACCCAGTACTTC	TRBV4-1	NA	TRBJ2-5	NA
CSVDFGGYGYTF	TGCAGCGTGGACTTTGGAGGCTATGGCTACACCTTC	TRBV29-1	few	TRBJ1-2	NA
CASSLALAGGEKQFF	TGCGCCAGCAGCTTGGCCCTAGCGGGAGGGGAAAAGCAGTTCTTC	TRBV5-1	NA	TRBJ2-1	TRBD2
CASSFFFRGREDNEQFF	TGTGCCAGCAGTTTCTTTTTCCGGGGGCGAGAGGACAATGAGCAGTTCTTC	TRBV28	few	TRBJ2-1	NA
CASNISESYGYTF	TGTGCCAGCAATATCAGCGAATCCTATGGCTACACCTTC	TRBV21-1	few	TRBJ1-2	NA
CASSFVGGLYEQYF	TGTGCCAGCAGTTTCGTGGGAGGCCTCTACGAGCAGTACTTC	TRBV28	few	TRBJ2-7	NA
CSASEGGQGSGELFF	TGCAGTGCTAGCGAAGGAGGACAGGGGTCCGGGGAGCTGTTTTTT	TRBV20-1	many	TRBJ2-2	TRBD1
CSVEVSAGSPLHF	TGCAGCGTTGAAGTTTCCGCGGGTTCACCCCTCCACTTT	TRBV29-1	many	TRBJ1-6	NA
CASSEGVAGYEQYF	TGTGCCAGCAGTGAAGGGGTAGCGGGGTACGAGCAGTACTTC	TRBV6-1	many	TRBJ2-7	TRBD2
CASSFASGPTDTQYF	TGTGCCAGCAGTTTTGCTAGCGGGCCCACAGATACGCAGTATTTT	TRBV12-3/TRBV12-4	few	TRBJ2-3	TRBD2
CASSHHPIGEQFF	TGTGCCAGCAGCCACCACCCTATCGGTGAGCAGTTCTTC	TRBV13	NA	TRBJ2-1	NA
CASSLRSGNGNEQFF	TGTGCCAGCAGTTTACGGAGCGGGAACGGCAATGAGCAGTTCTTC	TRBV12-3/TRBV12-4	many	TRBJ2-1	TRBD2
CASSLFSRFSGPAHNIQYF	TGTGCCAGCAGCTTGTTTTCTAGGTTTAGCGGACCCGCCCATAACATTCAGTACTTC	TRBV11-1	NA	TRBJ2-4	NA
CSGKTSGGANEQFF	TGCAGCGGGAAAACTAGCGGAGGAGCCAATGAGCAGTTCTTC	TRBV29-1	NA	TRBJ2-1	TRBD2
CSVLPLSGTEAFF	TGCAGCGTCCTGCCTCTTTCGGGTACTGAAGCTTTCTTT	TRBV29-1	few	TRBJ1-1	NA
CATSDSQGRGTGELFF	TGTGCCACCAGTGATTCCCAGGGTAGAGGCACCGGGGAGCTGTTTTTT	TRBV24-1	many	TRBJ2-2	NA
CAIGDSSGTQRSDTGELFF	TGTGCCATCGGGGACTCTTCCGGGACTCAACGCAGCGACACCGGGGAGCTGTTTTTT	TRBV10-3	few	TRBJ2-2	NA
CATLNILDDEQFF	TGTGCCACCCTGAATATACTCGACGATGAGCAGTTCTTC	TRBV6-1	many	TRBJ2-1	NA
CASSSRTLPYEQYF	TGTGCCAGCAGTTCTCGGACACTCCCCTACGAGCAGTACTTC	TRBV28	few	TRBJ2-7	NA
CSVVNYRYEQYF	TGCAGCGTTGTAAATTACCGGTACGAGCAGTACTTC	TRBV29-1	many	TRBJ2-7	NA
CASSPTWSSGGTGELFF	TGTGCCAGCAGTCCTACCTGGTCTAGCGGCGGCACCGGGGAGCTGTTTTTT	TRBV28	many	TRBJ2-2	TRBD2
CASSEGPSDTQYF	TGCGCCAGCAGCGAGGGACCTTCGGATACGCAGTATTTT	TRBV5-1	NA	TRBJ2-3	NA
CASSSMAGAAPTSSYNEQFF	TGTGCCAGCAGCTCCATGGCGGGAGCAGCCCCTACTTCCTCCTACAATGAGCAGTTCTTC	TRBV13	NA	TRBJ2-1	TRBD2
CANSLILSRYIEQFF	TGTGCCAACAGCTTAATACTATCACGCTACATTGAGCAGTTCTTC	TRBV7-8	NA	TRBJ2-1	NA
CASSYMTSGLTDTQYF	TGTGCCAGCAGCTACATGACTAGCGGGCTCACAGATACGCAGTATTTT	TRBV7-9	NA	TRBJ2-3	TRBD2
CSARDPGPYNEQFF	TGCAGTGCTAGAGATCCTGGACCCTACAATGAGCAGTTCTTC	TRBV20-1	many	TRBJ2-1	NA
CASSLTQGGEAFF	TGTGCCAGCAGTTTAACTCAGGGTGGTGAAGCTTTCTTT	TRBV12-3/TRBV12-4	NA	TRBJ1-1	NA
CSVSLDSTDTQYF	TGCAGCGTTTCCCTGGACAGCACAGATACGCAGTATTTT	TRBV29-1	few	TRBJ2-3	NA
CASSPGLAGLYEQYF	TGTGCCAGCAGCCCGGGACTAGCGGGACTCTACGAGCAGTACTTC	TRBV3-1	many	TRBJ2-7	TRBD2
CASSLFTGPTSYEQYF	TGCGCCAGCAGCTTGTTCACGGGGCCCACCTCCTACGAGCAGTACTTC	TRBV5-1	many	TRBJ2-7	NA
CASSLVGLVEYIQYF	TGTGCCAGCAGCTTAGTAGGGCTAGTCGAATACATTCAGTACTTC	TRBV7-2	many	TRBJ2-4	NA
CASSHSAPGSNQPQHF	TGTGCCAGCAGCCACTCGGCCCCTGGGAGCAATCAGCCCCAGCATTTT	TRBV6-5	many	TRBJ1-5	NA
CATSQLQGVGTEQYF	TGTGCCACCAGCCAACTACAGGGGGTGGGGACCGAGCAGTACTTC	TRBV3-1	NA	TRBJ2-7	TRBD1
CASTPGRIETQYF	TGTGCCAGCACCCCTGGGAGGATAGAGACCCAGTACTTC	TRBV12-3/TRBV12-4	NA	TRBJ2-5	NA
CATSSFRQGGNEKLFF	TGTGCCACCAGCTCTTTCCGACAGGGGGGTAATGAAAAACTGTTTTTT	TRBV15	NA	TRBJ1-4	TRBD1
CASSLRGLAGKETQYF	TGTGCCAGCAGTTTGAGAGGCCTGGCGGGGAAAGAGACCCAGTACTTC	TRBV27	few	TRBJ2-5	NA
CASSPTLAGDTDTQYF	TGTGCCAGCAGCCCCACCCTAGCTGGGGACACAGATACGCAGTATTTT	TRBV11-2	few	TRBJ2-3	NA
CASSLAGDRIGTGLHEQYF	TGTGCCAGCAGCTTAGCTGGTGACCGCATCGGGACAGGGCTTCACGAGCAGTACTTC	TRBV11-1	NA	TRBJ2-7	TRBD1
CASSLVPGYTDTQYF	TGTGCCAGCAGCTTAGTTCCGGGGTACACAGATACGCAGTATTTT	TRBV7-3	NA	TRBJ2-3	NA
CASSLIPSGTDTQYF	TGTGCCAGCAGCTTAATTCCTAGCGGTACAGATACGCAGTATTTT	TRBV7-6	many	TRBJ2-3	TRBD2
CASSLEASGSSSDTQYF	TGCGCCAGCAGCTTGGAGGCTAGCGGGAGTAGTTCAGATACGCAGTATTTT	TRBV5-1	many	TRBJ2-3	TRBD2
CASGPSRQLSGNTIYF	TGTGCTAGTGGTCCCTCCCGACAGCTCTCTGGAAACACCATATATTTT	TRBV12-5	few	TRBJ1-3	NA
CSGGPSTDTQYF	TGCAGCGGAGGCCCTAGCACAGATACGCAGTATTTT	TRBV20-1	NA	TRBJ2-3	NA
CASSQGGVFNSYNEQFF	TGTGCCAGCAGCCAAGGGGGGGTTTTTAATTCCTACAATGAGCAGTTCTTC	TRBV3-1	NA	TRBJ2-1	NA
CSARVSAEQFF	TGCAGTGCTAGAGTGTCGGCAGAGCAGTTCTTC	TRBV20-1	many	TRBJ2-1	NA
CASSQDTLLASAYNEQFF	TGTGCCAGCAGCCAAGATACCCTCCTGGCTAGCGCCTACAATGAGCAGTTCTTC	TRBV3-1	few	TRBJ2-1	NA